The text below deals with one TCR beta chain. Grouping used clinical history reported by participants in a survey and questionnaire. Here immunoSEQ multiplex PCR was the method, and the copy in TCRdb shows in-frame clones only, minus some. Here the sample spans about 250,000 clones, more than 75% being singletons. The CDR3 consists of 15 residues. Germline assignment: CDR1 SGHNT and CDR2 YYREEE (reference sequence). Trimming removed 0 bases from V and 5 bases from J; junction bases left unmatched: 5. This record comes from a study of blood T cell repertoires in COVID-19. About the study: T cells, B-cell-depleted T cells, or PBMCs provided the cDNA or gDNA that served as material.

The clonotype comes from a man aged 40-49 years who had recovered from COVID-19. Sequenced material: PBMCs or T cells enriched from blood (not recorded which). The chain recombines TRBV5-4 with TRBJ2-7; 10 bases fit TRBD1. The CDR3 DNA follows: TGTGCCAGCAGCTTGGGAGACAGGGGGCGGAACGAGCAGTACTTC. Protein sequence: CASSLGDRGRNEQYF.